This TCR beta chain was profiled in a study of CD8+ T cells in alopecia areata. Reverse transcription of extracted RNA yielded cDNA, which provided the sequencing template. Only in-frame clones appear in the TCRdb table, and some are missing; sequencing was by immunoSEQ multiplex PCR. The data contain 140,000 to 150,000 clones, around 51% of them singletons. J lost 2 bases, V lost 8 bases, and 8 bases had no gene match. Germline assignment: CDR1 GTSNPN and CDR2 SVGIG (reference sequence). The length of the CDR3 is 15 residues. The source material was CD4+ T cells sorted from blood, sampled at week 0. The receptor's source is a human donor with alopecia areata. The J gene is TRBJ1-5, the V gene TRBV30; 11 bases match TRBD1. CDR3 sequence: CAPQPGQGGNQPQHF. The CDR3, as DNA: TGTGCCCCCCAACCGGGACAGGGGGGCAATCAGCCCCAGCATTTT. Full variable domain (outside the CDR3, taken from reference TRBV30 and TRBJ1-5): SQTIHQWPATLVQPVGSPLSLECTVEGTSNPNLYWYRQAAGRGLQLLFYSVGIGQISSEVPQNLSASRPQDRQFILSSKKLLLSDSGFYLCAPQPGQGGNQPQHFGDGTRLSIL.